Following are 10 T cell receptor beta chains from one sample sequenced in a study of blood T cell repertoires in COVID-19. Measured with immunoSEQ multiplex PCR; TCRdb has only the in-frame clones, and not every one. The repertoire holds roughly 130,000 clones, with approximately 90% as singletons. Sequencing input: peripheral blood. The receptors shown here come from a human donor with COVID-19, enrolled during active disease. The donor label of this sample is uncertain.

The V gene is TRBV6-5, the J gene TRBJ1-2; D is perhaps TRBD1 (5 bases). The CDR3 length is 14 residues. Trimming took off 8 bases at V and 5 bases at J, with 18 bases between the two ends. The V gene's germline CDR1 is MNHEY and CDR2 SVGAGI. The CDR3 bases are TGTGCCAGCGAGACGTCGGGGGAATTTTATGGCTACACCTTC. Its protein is CASETSGEFYGYTF.

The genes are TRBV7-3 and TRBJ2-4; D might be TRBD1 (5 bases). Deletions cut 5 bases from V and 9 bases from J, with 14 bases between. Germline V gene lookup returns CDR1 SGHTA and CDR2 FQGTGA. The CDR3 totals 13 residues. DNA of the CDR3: TGTGCCAGCAGCCTCTCCCAAACAGGCATTCAGTACTTC. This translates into CASSLSQTGIQYF.

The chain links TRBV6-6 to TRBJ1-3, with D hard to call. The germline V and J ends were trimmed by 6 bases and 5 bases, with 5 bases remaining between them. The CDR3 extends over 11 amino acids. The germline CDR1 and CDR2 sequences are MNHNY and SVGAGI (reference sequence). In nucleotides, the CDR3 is TGTGCCAGCAGCCTAAGAAACACCATATATTTT. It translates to CASSLRNTIYF.

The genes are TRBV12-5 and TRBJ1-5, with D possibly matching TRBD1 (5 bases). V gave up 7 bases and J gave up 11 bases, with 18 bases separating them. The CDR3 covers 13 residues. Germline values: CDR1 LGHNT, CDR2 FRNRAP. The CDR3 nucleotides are TGTGCTAGTGTTGGACACGACTTGGGGTCCCAGCATTTT. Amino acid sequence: CASVGHDLGSQHF.

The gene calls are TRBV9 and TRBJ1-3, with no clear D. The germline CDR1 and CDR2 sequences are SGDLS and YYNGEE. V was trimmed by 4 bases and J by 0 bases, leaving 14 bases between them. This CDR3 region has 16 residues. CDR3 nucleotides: TGTGCCAGCAGCCTCCCCCCGGGGAACTCTGGAAACACCATATATTTT. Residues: CASSLPPGNSGNTIYF. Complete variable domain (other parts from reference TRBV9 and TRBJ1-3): DSGVTQTPKHLITATGQRVTLRCSPRSGDLSVYWYQQSLDQGLQFLIQYYNGEERAKGNILERFSAQQFPDLHSELNLSSLELGDSALYFCASSLPPGNSGNTIYFGEGSWLTVV.

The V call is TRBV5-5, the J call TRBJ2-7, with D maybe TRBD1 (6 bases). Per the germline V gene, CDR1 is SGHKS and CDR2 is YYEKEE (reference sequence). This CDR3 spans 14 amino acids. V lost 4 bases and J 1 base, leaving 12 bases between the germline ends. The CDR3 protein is CASSQLQGSYEQYF. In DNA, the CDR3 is TGTGCCAGCAGCCAATTACAGGGATCCTACGAGCAGTACTTC. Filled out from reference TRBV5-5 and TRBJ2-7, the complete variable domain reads DAGVTQSPTHLIKTRGQQVTLRCSPISGHKSVSWYQQVLGQGPQFIFQYYEKEERGRGNFPDRFSARQFPNYSSELNVNALLLGDSALYLCASSQLQGSYEQYFGPGTRLTVT.

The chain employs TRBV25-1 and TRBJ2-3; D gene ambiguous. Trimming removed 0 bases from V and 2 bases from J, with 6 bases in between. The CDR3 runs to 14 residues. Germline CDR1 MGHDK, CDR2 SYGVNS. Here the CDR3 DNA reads TGTGCCAGCAGTGAATATACAGACACAGATACGCAGTATTTT. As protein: CASSEYTDTDTQYF.

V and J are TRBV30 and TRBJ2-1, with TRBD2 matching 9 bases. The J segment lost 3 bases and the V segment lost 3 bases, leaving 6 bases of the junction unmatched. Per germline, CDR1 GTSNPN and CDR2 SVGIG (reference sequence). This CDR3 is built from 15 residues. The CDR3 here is CAWRRTSGFYNEQFF. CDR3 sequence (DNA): TGTGCCTGGAGGAGAACTAGCGGGTTCTACAATGAGCAGTTCTTC.

CDR3 region: CASSLSQGQGMGYTF. CDR3 DNA sequence: TGCGCCAGCAGCTTATCTCAAGGACAGGGCATGGGCTACACCTTC. This sequence joins TRBV5-1 and TRBJ1-2; 8 positions match TRBD1. The trim removed 2 bases at V and 8 bases at J, leaving 11 bases unmatched. This CDR3 comprises 15 residues. CDR1 SGHRS and CDR2 YFSETQ come from the germline V gene.

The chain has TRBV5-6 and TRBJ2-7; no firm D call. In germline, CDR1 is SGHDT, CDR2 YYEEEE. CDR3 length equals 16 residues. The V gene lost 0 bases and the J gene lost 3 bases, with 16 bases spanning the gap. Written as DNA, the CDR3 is TGTGCCAGCAGCTTGGCTCGACTTTCAAGGTTCTACGAGCAGTACTTC. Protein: CASSLARLSRFYEQYF. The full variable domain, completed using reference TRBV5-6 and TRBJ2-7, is DAGVTQSPTHLIKTRGQQVTLRCSPKSGHDTVSWYQQALGQGPQFIFQYYEEEERQRGNFPDRFSGHQFPNYSSELNVNALLLGDSALYLCASSLARLSRFYEQYFGPGTRLTVT.